This TCR beta chain emerged from a study of identical twins. Study-level points and caveats: Sequences that were out-of-frame, alpha and twin-shared displayed an excess of low generation probability.

This clonotype was recorded a few times. Its antigen remains unknown. Each CDR3 protein is one row after TCRdb ran MiXCR on the 5' RACE reads. The profile covers hundreds of thousands of distinct CDR3 sequences, with around 10% appearing a single time and about 5.5% taken by the ten largest. CDR1 and CDR2 (germline): ENHRY, SYGVKD. V was clipped by 4 bases and J by 7 bases; unmatched bases: 10. The CDR3 runs 14 residues. The material sequenced was memory (CD45RO+) T cells sorted from blood. This TCR derives from a woman aged 18 to 35 in good health. V and J are TRBV10-3 and TRBJ2-7; the match to TRBD2 covers 7 bases. The CDR3 DNA is TGTGCCATCAGTGGGGAACTACCCGGGAGGGAGCAGTACTTC. Translation gives CAISGELPGREQYF.